Listed below are T cell receptor beta chains from one sample, sequenced in a study of T cells after yellow fever vaccination. TCRdb reprocessed the 5' RACE reads with MiXCR, giving one entry per CDR3 protein. The repertoire includes under 700,000 distinct CDR3 sequences, 17% of them detected once, and approximately 15% sits in the top ten. Sequenced material: PBMCs, taken 5 to 6 days after the first yellow fever vaccination. The receptors were sampled from a man younger than 30 who received the YFV17D yellow fever vaccine. CDR3s leave out the opening cysteine and the closing phenylalanine or tryptophan. D genes are given only for firm matches.

>TRBJ1-1|.|TRBV30
AWSGVGMNTEAF
>TRBJ2-2|.|TRBV12-3/TRBV12-4
ASSPTRGSGELF
>TRBJ1-1|.|TRBV7-2
ASSLFDWREAF
>TRBJ2-3|TRBD2|TRBV20-1
SALLADTQY
>TRBJ1-5|.|TRBV5-6
ASSYDDQPQH
>TRBJ1-2|.|TRBV4-1
ASSQPTRDYGYT
>TRBJ2-2|.|TRBV10-3
AISGQHSGELF
>TRBJ2-5|.|TRBV29-1
SVGVQTQY
>TRBJ2-3|TRBD2|TRBV7-2
ASTFRGADTQY
>TRBJ1-5|TRBD1|TRBV5-6
ASSSKVGQGKFGNQPQH
>TRBJ2-7|.|TRBV10-3
AISDGVPNEQY
>TRBJ2-7|TRBD2|TRBV4-1
ASSQVLASGSYEQY
>TRBJ2-2|TRBD2|TRBV7-3
ASSLSGGALNTGELF
>TRBJ1-5|TRBD1|TRBV20-1
SAPLGQGSNQPQH
>TRBJ2-6|.|TRBV7-3
ASSRNSGANVLT
>TRBJ1-2|.|TRBV6-1
ASSEGYGYT
>TRBJ2-3|TRBD2|TRBV3-1
ASSQTSGGASYDTQY
>TRBJ2-5|TRBD1|TRBV7-2
ASSRLARGLETQY
>TRBJ2-3|.|TRBV10-3
AICFGQGYDTQY
>TRBJ2-5|.|TRBV5-6
ASSFGSYQETQY
>TRBJ1-5|.|TRBV30
AWSAGSASNQPQH
>TRBJ2-3|TRBD1|TRBV3-1
ASSTGQGPADTQY
>TRBJ2-4|.|TRBV4-2
ASSPRADREGLGAKNIQY
>TRBJ2-2|TRBD2|TRBV4-2
ASSQDQRGDTGELF
>TRBJ2-1|.|TRBV20-1
SARFPVYNEQF
>TRBJ1-1|.|TRBV11-2
ASSSALMNTEAF
>TRBJ2-1|TRBD2|TRBV20-1
SAYPGTSGGNQQF
>TRBJ2-7|.|TRBV5-1
ASSKTPLYEQY
>TRBJ2-1|.|TRBV6-2/TRBV6-3
ASSYKGVRNEQF
>TRBJ2-3|.|TRBV7-2
ASSSRPSDGVGTQY
>TRBJ2-5|.|TRBV27
ASSTHRPEGVQETQY
>TRBJ1-5|.|TRBV19
ASTPTPGRSGQPQH
>TRBJ1-2|TRBD1|TRBV14
ASSPGPDRGLHGYT
>TRBJ2-5|.|TRBV5-1
ASSVDLNQETQY
>TRBJ2-5|.|TRBV5-6
ASSRSWGAGETQY
>TRBJ1-2|.|TRBV29-1
SVRDTENYGYT
>TRBJ1-1|.|TRBV6-5
ASRQGLEAF
>TRBJ1-2|.|TRBV3-1
ASSQVSPGRGAGYT
>TRBJ2-1|TRBD2|TRBV10-3
ATGPSGGHYNEQF
>TRBJ1-2|.|TRBV4-1
ASSQDATNYGYT
>TRBJ1-1|.|TRBV7-9
ASSLHVDTEAF
>TRBJ2-7|.|TRBV6-5
ASSYGHSMTYEQY
>TRBJ2-3|.|TRBV9
ASSVAPGLGSTQY
>TRBJ2-5|.|TRBV11-2
ASIQGAGAQY
>TRBJ1-4|.|TRBV12-3/TRBV12-4
ASSLGRNEKLF
>TRBJ1-3|.|TRBV6-5
ASSDSAGAIY